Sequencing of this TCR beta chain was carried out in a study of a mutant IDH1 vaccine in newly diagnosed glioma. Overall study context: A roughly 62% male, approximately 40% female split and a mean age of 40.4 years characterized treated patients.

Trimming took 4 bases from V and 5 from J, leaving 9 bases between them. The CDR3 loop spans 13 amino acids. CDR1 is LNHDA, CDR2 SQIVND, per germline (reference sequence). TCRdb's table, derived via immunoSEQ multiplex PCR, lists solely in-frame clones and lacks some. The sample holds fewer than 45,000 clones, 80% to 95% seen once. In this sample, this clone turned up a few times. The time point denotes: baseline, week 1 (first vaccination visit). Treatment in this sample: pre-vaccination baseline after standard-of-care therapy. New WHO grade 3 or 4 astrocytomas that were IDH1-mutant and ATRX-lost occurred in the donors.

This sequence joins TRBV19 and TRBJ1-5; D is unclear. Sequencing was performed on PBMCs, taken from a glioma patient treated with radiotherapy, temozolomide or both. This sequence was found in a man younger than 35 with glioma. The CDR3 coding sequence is TGTGCCAGTAGTAGCCAGGATTATCAGCCCCAGCATTTT. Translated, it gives CASSSQDYQPQHF.